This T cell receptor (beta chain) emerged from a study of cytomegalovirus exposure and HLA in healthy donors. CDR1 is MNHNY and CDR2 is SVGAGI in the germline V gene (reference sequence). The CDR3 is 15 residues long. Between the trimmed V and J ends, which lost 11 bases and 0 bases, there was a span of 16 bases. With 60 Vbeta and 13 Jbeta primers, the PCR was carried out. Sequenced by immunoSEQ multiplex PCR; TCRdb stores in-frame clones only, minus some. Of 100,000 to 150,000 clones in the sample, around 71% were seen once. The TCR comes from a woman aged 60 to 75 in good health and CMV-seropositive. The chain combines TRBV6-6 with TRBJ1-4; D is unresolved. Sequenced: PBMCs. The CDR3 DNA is TGTGCCGGACGAGGGCAAAATGCAACTAATGAAAAACTGTTTTTT. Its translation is CAGRGQNATNEKLFF.